The 23 T cell receptor beta chains below come from one sample, sequenced in a study of CD4+ T cells in melanoma. Using immunoSEQ multiplex PCR, the repertoire was profiled, and TCRdb retains in-frame clones only, with some absent. The table has approximately 15,000 clones, 60% to 80% seen once. The specimen was cells from a culture (not recorded whether cultured in vitro). These receptors were taken from a human donor with melanoma.

The chain recombines TRBV25-1 with TRBJ1-6; D gene ambiguous. The CDR3 is made up of 14 amino acids. V was shortened by 2 bases and J by 7 bases, with 9 bases between the two germline ends. Germline V CDR1 and CDR2: MGHDK, SYGVNS. The CDR3 is CASSERIGNSPLHF. CDR3 nucleotide sequence: TGTGCCAGCAGTGAACGGATAGGCAATTCACCCCTCCACTTT.

This clone was seen a single time. This chain uses TRBV5-8 with TRBJ2-5, with D perhaps matching TRBD1 (6 bases). Germline V gives CDR1 SGHTS, CDR2 YDEGEE. Trimming removed 4 bases at V and 3 bases at J, with 19 bases between. CDR3 length: 16 residues. DNA of the CDR3: TGTGCCAGCAGCCCTTGGACAGAAATTCGTGAAGAGACCCAGTACTTC. Translation: CASSPWTEIREETQYF.

V gene TRBV5-1 combines with J gene TRBJ1-2; D ambiguous. Germline CDR1 SGHRS, CDR2 YFSETQ. Trimming took off 0 bases at V and 7 bases at J, with 13 bases between the two ends. CDR3 length equals 14 residues. The chain's CDR3 is CASSLDHPGLGYTF. The CDR3 nucleotides are TGCGCCAGCAGCTTGGATCATCCGGGCCTTGGCTACACCTTC.

The rearrangement joins TRBV15 to TRBJ2-7; D is perhaps TRBD2 (6 bases). Trimming removed 0 bases from V and 0 bases from J, with 12 bases in between. This CDR3 region has 16 residues. Germline assignment: CDR1 LNHNV and CDR2 YYDKDF (reference sequence). CDR3 amino acids: CATSRDGGASSYEQYF. The CDR3 bases are TGTGCCACCAGCAGAGACGGCGGGGCTAGCTCCTACGAGCAGTACTTC.

The V gene is TRBV11-3, the J gene TRBJ2-3; 11 bases agree with TRBD1. Germline CDR1 reads SGHNT; CDR2 reads YENEEA. V lost 1 base and J lost 6; bases outside the gene matches: 12. This CDR3 region has 18 residues. Here the CDR3 DNA reads TGTGCCAGCAGCTTAGTTCCTCCGGGACAGGGGGGATTGGATACGCAGTATTTT. Its translation: CASSLVPPGQGGLDTQYF.

The gene calls are TRBV11-2 and TRBJ2-3, with D possibly matching TRBD2 (5 bases). This CDR3 has 16 residues. Trimming shortened V by 5 bases and J by 1 base, and 16 bases separated the two germline ends. CDR1 and CDR2 (germline): SGHAT, FQNNGV. In DNA, the CDR3 is TGTGCCAGCAGCCCTTCCTGGACTTTCGGCACAGATACGCAGTATTTT. Residues: CASSPSWTFGTDTQYF. Supplemented by reference TRBV11-2 and TRBJ2-3, the full variable domain reads EAGVAQSPRYKIIEKRQSVAFWCNPISGHATLYWYQQILGQGPKLLIQFQNNGVVDDSQLPKDRFSAERLKGVDSTLKIQPAKLEDSAVYLCASSPSWTFGTDTQYFGPGTRLTVL.

The chain combines TRBV4-1 with TRBJ1-4; possible D gene TRBD1, 6 bases. The CDR3 has 14 amino acids. V was shortened by 2 bases and J by 6 bases, with 10 bases between the two germline ends. Germline V gives CDR1 MGHRA, CDR2 YSYEKL. The CDR3 DNA sequence: TGCGCCAGCAGCCAACAGGGGAGGGATGAAAAACTGTTTTTT. Amino acid sequence: CASSQQGRDEKLFF.

The chain combines TRBV6-5 with TRBJ1-3; D is uncertain. This CDR3 comprises 13 residues. The ends were cut back, 6 bases at V and 2 bases at J, with 8 bases in the middle. Germline V gives CDR1 MNHEY, CDR2 SVGAGI. The CDR3 DNA reads as TGTGCCAGCAGGGAATGGGCTGGAAACACCATATATTTT. As protein: CASREWAGNTIYF.

Only one count was recorded for this clone. The CDR3 region is CASSYSVGGDEQFF. In DNA, the CDR3 is TGTGCCAGCAGTTACTCTGTTGGCGGCGATGAGCAGTTCTTC. The chain couples TRBV6-5 to TRBJ2-1; unclear D gene. This CDR3 has 14 amino acids. Deletions cut 0 bases from V and 8 bases from J, with 11 bases between. Germline lookup yields CDR1 MNHEY and CDR2 SVGAGI.

This clone was detected only a few times. This chain uses TRBV29-1 with TRBJ1-1; 11 bases are shared with TRBD1. The CDR3 sequence is 15 residues long. Per germline, CDR1 SQVTM and CDR2 ANQGSEA. V shed 6 bases, J shed 4 bases, and the junction held 10 bases outside the gene matches. Here the CDR3 DNA reads TGCAGCGTGTCCCGGGACAGGGGGAGGGGCACTGAAGCTTTCTTT. This codes for CSVSRDRGRGTEAFF.

J is TRBJ2-3 and V is TRBV6-1, with TRBD2 as a possible D gene (5 bases). The CDR3 consists of 12 residues. Per germline, CDR1 MNHNS and CDR2 SASEGT. V lost 7 bases to trimming and J lost 7 bases, with 12 bases between them. The CDR3 sequence: CASTPTGYTQYF. The CDR3 DNA is TGTGCCAGCACCCCGACGGGGTATACGCAGTATTTT.

The chain employs TRBV6-1 and TRBJ1-2, with D unclear. Trimming stripped 2 bases from V and 3 bases from J, with 10 bases between. Germline CDR1 and CDR2: MNHNS and SASEGT. The CDR3 contains 14 residues. The CDR3 nucleotides are TGTGCCAGCAGTGAATCGGCAGGCTACTATGGCTACACCTTC. This codes for CASSESAGYYGYTF.

The chain employs TRBV5-1 and TRBJ2-5; D is possibly TRBD1 or TRBD2 (5 bases each). The CDR3 is made up of 15 amino acids. Per germline, CDR1 SGHRS and CDR2 YFSETQ. The V and J ends lost 0 bases and 1 base respectively, with 10 bases between them. CDR3 protein: CASSLAGTVQETQYF. The DNA for the CDR3 is TGCGCCAGCAGCTTGGCCGGGACGGTCCAAGAGACCCAGTACTTC.

V gene TRBV5-4 combines with J gene TRBJ1-3, with D perhaps matching TRBD1 (6 bases). The V and J ends lost 0 bases and 4 bases respectively, with 14 bases between them. The CDR3 has 16 amino acids. The germline V gene encodes CDR1 SGHNT and CDR2 YYREEE (reference sequence). The CDR3 reads CASSLAGGWSGNTIYF. In DNA form, the CDR3 reads TGTGCCAGCAGCTTGGCCGGGGGCTGGTCCGGAAACACCATATATTTT.

The chain links TRBV2 to TRBJ1-5, with D unresolved. Looked up from germline, CDR1 is SNHLY and CDR2 is FYNNEI. The CDR3 covers 16 residues. Trimming left V 7 bases short and J 0 bases short, with 16 bases between. The CDR3 protein is CASTPKSFYSNQPQHF. The CDR3 bases are TGTGCCAGCACACCAAAATCTTTTTATAGCAATCAGCCCCAGCATTTT.

The chain joins TRBV5-1 to TRBJ2-2; 9 bases map to TRBD1. V lost 4 bases, J lost 7 bases, and 20 bases stayed unmatched. CDR3 size: 19 residues. CDR1 and CDR2 from the germline V gene are SGHRS and YFSETQ. The CDR3 protein is CASSLRPITGTGIDGELFF. The DNA for the CDR3 is TGCGCCAGCAGCCTTCGGCCCATTACCGGGACAGGGATTGACGGGGAGCTGTTTTTT.

This clone showed up just a few times. The chain is built from TRBV7-6 and TRBJ2-3, with TRBD1 identical over 7 bases. Germline assignment: CDR1 SGHVS and CDR2 FNYEAQ. The CDR3 sequence is 11 residues long. Here the CDR3 DNA reads TGTGCGACAGGGCCACCAGATACGCAGTATTTT. Its translation is CATGPPDTQYF.

The J gene is TRBJ1-5, the V gene TRBV19; perhaps TRBD1 as D (6 bases). Per germline, CDR1 LNHDA and CDR2 SQIVND (reference sequence). There are 17 residues in the CDR3. The V gene lost 0 bases and the J gene lost 7 bases, with 19 bases spanning the gap. This CDR3 reads CASSIELSGAPGQPQHF. The CDR3, as DNA: TGTGCCAGTAGTATAGAACTCTCGGGGGCCCCAGGGCAGCCCCAGCATTTT.

The chain uses TRBV5-6 and TRBJ1-3; no definite D call. Germline V gene sequence: CDR1 SGHDT, CDR2 YYEEEE. Trimming cost V 0 bases and J 8 bases, with 6 bases left between them. CDR3 size: 12 residues. The CDR3: CASSLARDTIYF. CDR3 coding DNA: TGTGCCAGCAGCTTGGCCCGGGACACCATATATTTT.

This clone has more than one count but fewer than ten. The chain couples TRBV10-3 to TRBJ1-5; D is ambiguous. Trimming pared 2 bases from V and 9 bases from J, leaving 8 bases between. The CDR3 runs 12 residues. Germline V gene data show CDR1 as ENHRY and CDR2 as SYGVKD. The CDR3 bases are TGTGCCATCAGTGAGGGGGTGAGGCCCCAGCATTTT. It encodes CAISEGVRPQHF.

This clone was counted a few times. The chain joins TRBV11-2 to TRBJ1-6; 10 bases are a match to TRBD1. Germline CDR1 SGHAT, CDR2 FQNNGV. J was trimmed by 9 bases and V by 1 base; bases with no gene match: 3. The CDR3 is made up of 15 amino acids. CDR3: CASSLGTGGPSPLHF. In DNA form, the CDR3 reads TGTGCCAGCAGCTTAGGGACAGGGGGGCCTTCACCCCTCCACTTT. The entire variable domain, with the rest obtained from reference TRBV11-2 and TRBJ1-6, is as follows: EAGVAQSPRYKIIEKRQSVAFWCNPISGHATLYWYQQILGQGPKLLIQFQNNGVVDDSQLPKDRFSAERLKGVDSTLKIQPAKLEDSAVYLCASSLGTGGPSPLHFGNGTRLTVT.

This clone was counted between two and nine times. This rearrangement joins TRBV19 to TRBJ1-1; 8 bases match TRBD1. With V trimmed by 8 bases and J by 1 base, 15 bases remained unmatched. Looked up from germline, CDR1 is LNHDA and CDR2 is SQIVND (reference sequence). This CDR3 spans 17 amino acids. The CDR3 loop is CASASVRTGLRNTEAFF. In DNA form, the CDR3 reads TGTGCCAGTGCGAGTGTAAGGACAGGGCTGAGGAACACTGAAGCTTTCTTT.

The chain couples TRBV4-1 to TRBJ2-5; 8 positions match TRBD2. Germline V gives CDR1 MGHRA, CDR2 YSYEKL. V lost 3 bases and J lost 5; bases outside the gene matches: 8. There are 15 residues in the CDR3. The CDR3 bases are TGCGCCAGCAGCCATATCGGGGGGGGCCGGGAGACCCAGTACTTC. This sequence encodes CASSHIGGGRETQYF.